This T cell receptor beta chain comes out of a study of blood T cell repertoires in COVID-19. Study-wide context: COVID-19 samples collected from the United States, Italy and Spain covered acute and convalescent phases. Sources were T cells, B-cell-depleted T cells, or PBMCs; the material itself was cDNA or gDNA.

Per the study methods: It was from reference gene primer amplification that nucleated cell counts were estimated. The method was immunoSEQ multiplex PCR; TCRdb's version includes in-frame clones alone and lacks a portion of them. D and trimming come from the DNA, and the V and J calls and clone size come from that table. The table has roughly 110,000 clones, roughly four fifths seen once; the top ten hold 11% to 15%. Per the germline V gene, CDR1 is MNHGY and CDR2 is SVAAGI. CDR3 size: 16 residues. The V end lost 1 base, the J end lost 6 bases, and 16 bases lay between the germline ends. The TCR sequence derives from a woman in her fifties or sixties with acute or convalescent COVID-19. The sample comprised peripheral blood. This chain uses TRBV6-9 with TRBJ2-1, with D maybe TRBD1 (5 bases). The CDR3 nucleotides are TGTGCCAGCAGTTATTTTCGACAGATCGTGTTCAATGAGCAGTTCTTC. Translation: CASSYFRQIVFNEQFF.